This is a list of T cell receptor beta chains from one sample in a study of shared clonotypes between healthy human individuals. Using immunoSEQ multiplex PCR, the repertoire was profiled, and TCRdb retains in-frame clones only, with some absent. In the table there are hundreds of thousands of clones, around 77% of which are singletons. Sequencing was carried out using PBMCs. These receptors all come from a middle-aged woman in good health. Some clones in this sample may be carry-over from other donors' samples. The CDR3 runs from the conserved cysteine through the conserved F or W. A D gene is named only where the DNA matches it firmly. Rows give clone size only sometimes, using once, few, many, or a class for an expanded clone.

NA,TRBV7-2,TRBJ2-3,NA,CASSFSADTQYF,TGTGCCAGCAGCTTTAGTGCAGATACGCAGTATTTT
NA,TRBV5-1,TRBJ2-7,NA,CASSLEAGLREQYF,TGCGCCAGCAGCTTGGAGGCAGGACTACGAGAGCAGTACTTC
NA,TRBV5-5,TRBJ1-6,NA,CASSLGTLDNSPLHF,TGTGCCAGCAGCTTGGGGACACTCGATAATTCACCCCTCCACTTT
TRBD2,TRBV11-3,TRBJ2-2,NA,CASSSPGTSGSPGELFF,TGTGCCAGCAGCTCCCCGGGGACTAGCGGGAGCCCCGGGGAGCTGTTTTTT
NA,TRBV6-1,TRBJ1-4,NA,CASRVDEKLFF,TGTGCCAGCAGGGTTGATGAAAAACTGTTTTTT
NA,TRBV4-1,TRBJ1-4,once,CASSSGQRNEKLFF,TGCGCCAGCAGCTCTGGACAGCGGAATGAAAAACTGTTTTTT
NA,TRBV30,TRBJ1-2,NA,CAWSRSGHLYGYTF,TGTGCCTGGAGTCGATCGGGACACCTCTATGGCTACACCTTC
NA,TRBV11-2,TRBJ1-3,NA,CASSFATASSGNTIYF,TGTGCCAGCAGCTTTGCGACAGCGAGCTCTGGAAACACCATATATTTT
NA,TRBV10-1,TRBJ2-7,NA,CASSESGQVQQYF,TGCGCCAGCAGTGAGTCTGGGCAGGTTCAGCAGTACTTC
NA,TRBV30,TRBJ1-2,NA,CAWSVGLYGHTF,TGTGCCTGGAGTGTTGGGCTATATGGCCACACCTTC
NA,TRBV18,TRBJ1-1,NA,CASSNSGMNTEAFF,TGTGCCAGCTCAAACAGTGGGATGAACACTGAGGCTTTCTTT
NA,TRBV29-1,TRBJ2-1,NA,CSAQKWGWGDNEQFF,TGCAGCGCCCAGAAGTGGGGCTGGGGGGACAATGAGCAGTTCTTC
TRBD1,TRBV19,TRBJ2-7,NA,CASRLGQDYEQYF,TGTGCCAGCCGGCTTGGACAGGACTACGAGCAGTACTTC
TRBD1,TRBV7-9,TRBJ1-2,NA,CASSRGQGVYGYTF,TGTGCCAGCAGCAGAGGACAGGGTGTCTATGGCTACACCTTC
NA,TRBV4-3,TRBJ2-2,NA,CASSLGRTNTGELFF,TGCGCCAGCAGCCTTGGGAGGACGAACACCGGGGAGCTGTTTTTT
NA,TRBV15,TRBJ2-7,NA,CATSRDARGEQYF,TGTGCCACCAGCAGAGATGCCCGCGGGGAGCAGTACTTC
NA,TRBV18,TRBJ1-4,NA,CASSPSPVGAEKLFF,TGTGCCAGCTCACCCTCACCGGTCGGGGCTGAAAAACTGTTTTTT
NA,TRBV5-5,TRBJ1-2,NA,CASSLGGEYGYTF,TGTGCCAGCAGCTTGGGAGGGGAGTATGGCTACACCTTC
NA,TRBV2,TRBJ2-7,NA,CASSVRQYEQYF,TGTGCCAGCAGTGTTCGGCAGTACGAGCAGTACTTC
NA,TRBV12-2,TRBJ2-7,NA,CASRFSQTYEQYF,TGTGCAAGTCGCTTCTCACAGACCTACGAGCAGTACTTC
NA,TRBV7-2,TRBJ2-1,many,CASSTRGPYNEQFF,TGTGCCAGCAGCACACGAGGGCCCTACAATGAGCAGTTCTTC
TRBD2,TRBV6-1,TRBJ2-7,many,CASSEAYGGVGHEQYF,TGTGCCAGCAGTGAAGCATACGGGGGGGTCGGACACGAGCAGTACTTC
NA,TRBV18,TRBJ2-7,NA,CASSLSSYEQYF,TGTGCCAGCTCACTTTCCTCCTACGAGCAGTACTTC
TRBD1,TRBV2,TRBJ2-5,NA,CASSWTGGETQYF,TGTGCCAGCAGCTGGACAGGGGGGGAGACCCAGTACTTC
NA,TRBV28,TRBJ1-3,NA,CASSLVGTIYF,TGTGCCAGCAGTCTTGTGGGCACCATATATTTT
NA,TRBV15,TRBJ2-2,NA,CATSREVYDTGELFF,TGTGCCACCAGCAGAGAGGTGTACGACACCGGGGAGCTGTTTTTT